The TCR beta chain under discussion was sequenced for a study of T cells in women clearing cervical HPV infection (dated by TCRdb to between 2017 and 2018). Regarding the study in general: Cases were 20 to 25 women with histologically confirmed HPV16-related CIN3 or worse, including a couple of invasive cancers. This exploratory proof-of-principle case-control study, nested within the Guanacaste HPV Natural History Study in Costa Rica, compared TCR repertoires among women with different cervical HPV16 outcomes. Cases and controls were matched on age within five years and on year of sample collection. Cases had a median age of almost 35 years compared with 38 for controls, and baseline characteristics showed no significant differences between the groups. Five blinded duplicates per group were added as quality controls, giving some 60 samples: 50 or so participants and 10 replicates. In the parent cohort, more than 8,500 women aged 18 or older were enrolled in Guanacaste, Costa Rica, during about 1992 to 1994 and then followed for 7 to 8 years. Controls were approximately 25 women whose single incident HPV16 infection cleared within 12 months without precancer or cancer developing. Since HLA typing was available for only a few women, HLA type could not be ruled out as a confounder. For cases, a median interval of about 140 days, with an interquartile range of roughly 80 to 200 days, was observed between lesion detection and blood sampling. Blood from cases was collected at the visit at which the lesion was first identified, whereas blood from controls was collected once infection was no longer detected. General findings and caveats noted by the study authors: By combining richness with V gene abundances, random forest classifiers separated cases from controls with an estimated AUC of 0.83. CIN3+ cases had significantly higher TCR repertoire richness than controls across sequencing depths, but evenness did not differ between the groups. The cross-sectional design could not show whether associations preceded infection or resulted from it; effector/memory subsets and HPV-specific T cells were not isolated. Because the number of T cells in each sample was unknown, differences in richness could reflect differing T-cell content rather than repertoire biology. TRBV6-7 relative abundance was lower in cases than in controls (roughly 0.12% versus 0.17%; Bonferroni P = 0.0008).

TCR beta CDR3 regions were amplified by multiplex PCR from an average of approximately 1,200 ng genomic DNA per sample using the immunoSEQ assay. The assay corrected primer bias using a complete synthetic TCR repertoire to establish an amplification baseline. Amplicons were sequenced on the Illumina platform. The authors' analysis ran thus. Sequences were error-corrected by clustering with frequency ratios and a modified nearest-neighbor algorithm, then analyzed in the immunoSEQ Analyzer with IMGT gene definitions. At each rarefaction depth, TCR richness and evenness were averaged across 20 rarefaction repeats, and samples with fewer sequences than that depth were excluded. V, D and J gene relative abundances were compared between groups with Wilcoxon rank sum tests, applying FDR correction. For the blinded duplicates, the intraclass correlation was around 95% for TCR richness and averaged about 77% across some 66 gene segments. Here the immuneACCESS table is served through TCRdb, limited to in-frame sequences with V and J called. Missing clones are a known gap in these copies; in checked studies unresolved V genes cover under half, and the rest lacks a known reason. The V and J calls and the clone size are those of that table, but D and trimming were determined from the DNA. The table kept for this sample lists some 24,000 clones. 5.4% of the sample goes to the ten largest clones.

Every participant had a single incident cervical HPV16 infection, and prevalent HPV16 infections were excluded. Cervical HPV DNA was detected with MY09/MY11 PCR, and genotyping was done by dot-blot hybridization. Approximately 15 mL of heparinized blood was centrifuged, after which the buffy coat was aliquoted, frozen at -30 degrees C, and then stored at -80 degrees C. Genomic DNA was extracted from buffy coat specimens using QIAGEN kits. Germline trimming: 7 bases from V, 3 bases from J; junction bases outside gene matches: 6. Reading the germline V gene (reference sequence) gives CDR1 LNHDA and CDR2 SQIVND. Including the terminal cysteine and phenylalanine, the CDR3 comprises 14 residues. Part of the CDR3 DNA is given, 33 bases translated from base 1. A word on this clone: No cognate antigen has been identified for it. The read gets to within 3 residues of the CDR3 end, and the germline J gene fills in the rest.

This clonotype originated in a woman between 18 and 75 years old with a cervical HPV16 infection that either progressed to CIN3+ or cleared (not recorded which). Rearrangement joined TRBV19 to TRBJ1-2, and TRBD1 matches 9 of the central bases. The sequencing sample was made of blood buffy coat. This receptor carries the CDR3 CASNVQGADYGYTF. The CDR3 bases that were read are TGTGCCAGTAACGTACAGGGGGCGGACTATGGC. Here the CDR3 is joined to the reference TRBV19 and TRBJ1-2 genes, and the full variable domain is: DGGITQSPKYLFRKEGQNVTLSCEQNLNHDAMYWYRQDPGQGLRLIYYSQIVNDFQKGDIAEGYSVSREKKESFPLTVTSAQKNPTAFYLCASNVQGADYGYTFGSGTRLTVV.